A selection of T cell receptor beta chains follows, all from one sample in a study of beta chain features in type 1 diabetes. Sequencing was performed with immunoSEQ multiplex PCR; in TCRdb, only in-frame clones are kept and a portion is missing. The sample records some 290,000 clones, roughly a quarter being singletons. The sequenced sample was naive CD4+ T cells from blood. The receptors come from a woman aged 25 to 39 with type 1 diabetes. The CDR3 runs from the conserved cysteine through the conserved F or W. The order of the fields is clone size, V gene, J gene, D gene, CDR3 DNA, CDR3 protein. The D gene is left open where the match is weak. Part of the rows lack a size; the others show once, few, many or a class for expanded clones.

few	TRBV14	TRBJ2-6	.	TGTGCCAGCAGCCAAGATCTCTCTGGGGCCAACGTCCTGACTTTC	CASSQDLSGANVLTF
once	TRBV30	TRBJ2-2	TRBD2	TGTGCCTGGAGTGTGGCGGGAGGCTACACCGGGGAGCTGTTTTTT	CAWSVAGGYTGELFF
few	TRBV10-3	TRBJ2-7	.	TGTGCCATCAGTGTGGATGGTAGGTCCTCGGGGTACGAGCAGTACTTC	CAISVDGRSSGYEQYF
few	TRBV2	TRBJ2-4	.	TGTGCCAGCAGTGTGGACAGTTTTGGCCAAAACATTCAGTACTTC	CASSVDSFGQNIQYF
.	TRBV4-1	TRBJ1-2	.	TGCGCCAGCAGCCAAGTTAACGGGTACTATGGCTACACCTTC	CASSQVNGYYGYTF
.	TRBV14	TRBJ2-1	.	TGTGCCAGCAGCCAAGCAGGGGGCGGGAGGGGGCAGTTCTTC	CASSQAGGGRGQFF
.	TRBV30	TRBJ2-7	.	TGTGCCTGGAGTGTGGGCTCCTCCTACGAGCAGTACTTC	CAWSVGSSYEQYF
few	TRBV6-6	TRBJ1-1	.	TGTGCCAGCAGTCTCCTGAACACTGAAGCTTTCTTT	CASSLLNTEAFF
few	TRBV7-3	TRBJ2-1	.	TGTGCCAGCAGCTTAAGGCAGTCGGGTCCCAATGAGCAGTTCTTC	CASSLRQSGPNEQFF
.	TRBV19	TRBJ1-3	TRBD1	TGTGCCAGTAGGACAGGGGCCCACTCTGGAAACACCATATATTTT	CASRTGAHSGNTIYF
few	TRBV28	TRBJ2-1	.	TGTGCCAGCAGCCCAACCGGACTGACAACTGTTCAGTTCTTC	CASSPTGLTTVQFF
.	TRBV5-4	TRBJ2-5	TRBD2	TGTGCCAGCAGCTCGTCTAGCGGGACCATTCAAGAGACCCAGTACTTC	CASSSSSGTIQETQYF
few	TRBV29-1	TRBJ2-5	TRBD1	TGCAGCGTGAGGGGGCAGGGAGAGACCCAGTACTTC	CSVRGQGETQYF
few	TRBV11-2	TRBJ2-5	TRBD2	TGTGCCAGCACCCAACTAGCGGAGACCCAGTACTTC	CASTQLAETQYF
.	TRBV7-9	TRBJ1-4	.	TGTGCCAGCAGCCGAGGGGGTTTGGAAAAACTGTTTTTT	CASSRGGLEKLFF
.	TRBV2	TRBJ1-5	TRBD1	TGTGCCAGCGCTAGAGACAGGGATCAGCCCCAGCATTTT	CASARDRDQPQHF
few	TRBV5-6	TRBJ2-1	.	TGTGCCAGCAGCGCCCTCTTCGTAGTTTACAATGAGCAGTTCTTC	CASSALFVVYNEQFF
.	TRBV28	TRBJ2-1	.	TGTGCCAGCAAGGGGAATGAGCAGTTCTTC	CASKGNEQFF
.	TRBV28	TRBJ2-1	TRBD1	TGTGCCAGCAGTCGACTACGAACAGGGGATCCCTACAATGAGCAGTTCTTC	CASSRLRTGDPYNEQFF
.	TRBV7-2	TRBJ2-3	.	TGTGCCAGCAGCCGGAGGGCCAGCACAGATACGCAGTATTTT	CASSRRASTDTQYF
few	TRBV18	TRBJ1-5	TRBD1	TGTGCCAGCTCACCAGACAAACAGGGGGGACAGCCCCAGCATTTT	CASSPDKQGGQPQHF
few	TRBV7-3	TRBJ2-3	TRBD2	TGTGCCAGCAGCCCCAGGTCCGGGACTAGTGCCGATACGCAGTATTTT	CASSPRSGTSADTQYF
few	TRBV30	TRBJ1-3	.	TGTGCCGCGGGGGCCTCTGGAAACACCATATATTTT	CAAGASGNTIYF
few	TRBV5-4	TRBJ2-1	TRBD2	TGTGCCAGCAGCTCGGGACTAGCGGGAGGGACATACAATGAGCAGTTCTTC	CASSSGLAGGTYNEQFF
.	TRBV5-1	TRBJ2-3	.	TGCGCCAGCAGCCTGGTCGGGAGCGGCGCAGATACGCAGTATTTT	CASSLVGSGADTQYF
.	TRBV30	TRBJ1-1	.	TGTGCCTGGAGTCCCTACCTGTACACTGAAGCTTTCTTT	CAWSPYLYTEAFF
.	TRBV18	TRBJ1-5	.	TGTGCCAGCTCACGATCGGAGGGAAGGGATCAGCCCCAGCATTTT	CASSRSEGRDQPQHF
few	TRBV9	TRBJ2-1	.	TGTGCCAGCAGCGGAACCCTGGGCAGGCCGAGCTCCTACAATGAGCAGTTCTTC	CASSGTLGRPSSYNEQFF
few	TRBV29-1	TRBJ1-1	TRBD1	TGCAGCGTTGCGCTTGGGGCAGGGGGCCTCAGGAACACTGAAGCTTTCTTT	CSVALGAGGLRNTEAFF